The 30 T cell receptor beta chains below all came from one sample that was sequenced in a study of control samples from healthy donors and cancer patients. Libraries were prepared by immunoSEQ multiplex PCR; TCRdb keeps only in-frame clonotypes and omits some of them. The data contain about 110,000 clones, 83% of them singletons. The sequenced sample was blood. Source of these receptors: a woman aged 45-59 years in good health.

V gene TRBV3-1 (or the pseudogene TRBV3-2) combines with J gene TRBJ1-5; D unresolved. With 5 bases removed from V and 3 bases from J, the gap between germline ends came to 11 bases. This CDR3 has 14 amino acids. Germline V gene lookup returns CDR1 LGHDT and CDR2 YNNKEL (reference sequence). CDR3 protein: CASSYGLSNQPQHF. CDR3 coding DNA: TGTGCCAGCAGCTATGGACTGTCCAATCAGCCCCAGCATTTT.

This chain connects TRBV24-1 to TRBJ1-2; 8 bases map to TRBD1. V was pared by 5 bases and J by 4 bases, with 11 bases of the junction left unmatched. The CDR3 runs 16 residues. Looked up from germline, CDR1 is KGHDR and CDR2 is SFDVKD. CDR3 in DNA: TGTGCCACCAGTGGTGCTTACGGGGGACAGGCCTATGGCTACACCTTC. It translates to CATSGAYGGQAYGYTF.

For the CDR3, the DNA is TGTGCCAGCAGCCAAGATAGGGGAGAGGGTAATGAAAAACTGTTTTTT. Its protein product is CASSQDRGEGNEKLFF. The V call is TRBV3-1 (or the pseudogene TRBV3-2), the J call TRBJ1-4; D might be TRBD1 (5 bases). The CDR3 totals 16 residues. Trimming pared 0 bases from V and 4 bases from J, leaving 12 bases between. In germline, CDR1 is LGHDT, CDR2 YNNKEL (reference sequence).

V usage is TRBV9 and J usage is TRBJ1-4; the D gene is possibly TRBD1 (5 bases). The germline V gene has CDR1 SGDLS and CDR2 YYNGEE. V was cut by 4 bases and J by 4 bases, with 14 bases left in between. This CDR3 has 15 residues. This CDR3 is CASSSRDGDNEKLFF. Here the CDR3 DNA reads TGTGCCAGCAGCTCCCGGGACGGGGATAATGAAAAACTGTTTTTT.

This clone was counted only a few times. V usage is TRBV4-1 and J usage is TRBJ2-2, with a possible D match to TRBD1 (5 bases). The CDR3 runs 13 residues. V dropped 4 bases and J dropped 7 bases, with 10 bases sitting between them. Germline CDR1 is MGHRA and CDR2 is YSYEKL. In nucleotides, the CDR3 is TGCGCCAGCAGCCTCAGGGTTAGCGGGGAGCTGTTTTTT. Its protein product is CASSLRVSGELFF.

This chain connects TRBV24-1 to TRBJ1-2, with 9 bases identical to TRBD1. V dropped 4 bases and J dropped 8; count of bases not matched to a gene: 4. Per germline, CDR1 KGHDR and CDR2 SFDVKD. This CDR3 is built from 13 residues. CDR3 sequence (DNA): TGTGCCACCAGTGACGGACAGGGGAGAGGCTACACCTTC. As protein: CATSDGQGRGYTF.

This rearrangement joins TRBV19 to TRBJ2-7, with 9 nucleotides matching TRBD1. This CDR3 comprises 14 residues. V dropped 10 bases and J dropped 5; count of bases not matched to a gene: 12. The germline gives CDR1 LNHDA, CDR2 SQIVND (reference sequence). CDR3 in amino acids: CAIGPGTGFNEQYF. The CDR3, as DNA: TGTGCCATCGGGCCGGGGACAGGGTTCAACGAGCAGTACTTC.

The chain recombines TRBV24-1 with TRBJ1-1; 7 bases fit TRBD1. V lost 12 bases to trimming and J lost 3 bases; unmatched junction nucleotides: 15. Germline V lookup: CDR1 KGHDR, CDR2 SFDVKD. The CDR3 runs to 15 residues. The CDR3 DNA is TGTGCCTTGCCCAGACAGGGACTTCGGGACACTGAAGCTTTCTTT. Amino acid sequence: CALPRQGLRDTEAFF.

This clone was detected a few times. V usage is TRBV5-6 and J usage is TRBJ1-1; a possible D gene is TRBD1 (5 bases). The germline gives CDR1 SGHDT, CDR2 YYEEEE. V was shortened by 3 bases and J by 7 bases, with 19 bases between the two germline ends. This CDR3 comprises 15 residues. For the CDR3, the DNA is TGTGCCAGCAGCTCGCCAACGGTGGGGGAGATTGAAGCTTTCTTT. The encoded protein is CASSSPTVGEIEAFF.

The rearrangement joins TRBV6-6 to TRBJ2-3; D may be TRBD2 (5 bases). Germline CDR1 is MNHNY and CDR2 is SVGAGI (reference sequence). V was cut by 6 bases and J by 0 bases, with 13 bases left in between. This CDR3 contains 15 residues. CDR3 coding DNA: TGTGCCAGCAGGCCACCCAGCGGAAGCACAGATACGCAGTATTTT. Protein sequence: CASRPPSGSTDTQYF.

The rearrangement uses TRBV27 and TRBJ2-1; 8 bases align to TRBD2. Germline loops: CDR1 MNHEY, CDR2 SMNVEV (reference sequence). V gave up 4 bases and J gave up 5 bases; unmatched junction bases: 10. This CDR3 is built from 16 residues. The CDR3 bases are TGTGCCAGCAGTTCCCCGCCCGGGACTAGGGACAATGAGCAGTTCTTC. It specifies CASSSPPGTRDNEQFF.

This clone was found a few times. This chain connects TRBV29-1 to TRBJ1-2; 11 bases agree with TRBD1. V shed 1 base and J 9 bases; nucleotides not matched to a gene: 7. Germline CDR1 reads SQVTM; CDR2 reads ANQGSEA. The CDR3 contains 14 residues. CDR3 loop: CSVEGGQGVLSYTF. CDR3 DNA sequence: TGCAGCGTTGAAGGGGGACAGGGGGTCTTGAGCTACACCTTC.

The V call is TRBV7-2, the J call TRBJ1-2, with unresolved D. The CDR3 has 15 amino acids. Germline V gives CDR1 SGHTA, CDR2 FQGNSA. V was shortened by 5 bases and J by 1 base, with 14 bases between the two germline ends. This CDR3 is CASSLPGGINYGYTF. The CDR3 coding sequence is TGTGCCAGCAGCCTACCCGGAGGGATTAACTATGGCTACACCTTC.

The chain carries TRBV18 and TRBJ1-6, with D hard to call. The germline V and J ends were trimmed by 5 bases and 7 bases, with 6 bases remaining between them. CDR3 size: 12 residues. Germline CDR1 and CDR2: KGHSH and LQKENI. The DNA of the CDR3 is TGTGCCAGCTCAGGGGAGAATTCACCCCTCCACTTT. Its protein product is CASSGENSPLHF.

The V and J genes are TRBV2 and TRBJ2-1; D gene unclear. The germline V gene has CDR1 SNHLY and CDR2 FYNNEI. The CDR3 has 16 amino acids. Trimming took 4 bases from V and 0 from J, leaving 13 bases between them. CDR3 protein: CASSGIASSSYNEQFF. CDR3 sequence (DNA): TGTGCCAGCAGTGGGATTGCCTCCAGCTCCTACAATGAGCAGTTCTTC. The full variable domain, its missing parts supplied by reference TRBV2 and TRBJ2-1, is EPEVTQTPSHQVTQMGQEVILRCVPISNHLYFYWYRQILGQKVEFLVSFYNNEISEKSEIFDDQFSVERPDGSNFTLKIRSTKLEDSAMYFCASSGIASSSYNEQFFGPGTRLTVL.

This chain's CDR3 is CASSLAGAGGLNSPLHF. DNA for the CDR3: TGTGCCAGCAGCTTGGCCGGTGCAGGGGGTCTTAATTCACCCCTCCACTTT. The J gene is TRBJ1-6, the V gene TRBV5-4; 7 positions match TRBD1. Germline trimming cut 0 bases from V and 6 bases from J; bases unmatched to any gene: 9. This CDR3 has 17 amino acids. Germline-derived CDR1 and CDR2 are SGHNT and YYREEE (reference sequence).

This clone has more than one count but fewer than ten. The rearrangement joins TRBV27 to TRBJ1-6, with a possible D match to TRBD1 (5 bases). V was cut by 8 bases and J by 7 bases, with 15 bases left in between. The CDR3 totals 14 residues. In germline, CDR1 is MNHEY, CDR2 SMNVEV (reference sequence). CDR3 sequence: CASGPYGGNSPLHF. The CDR3 bases are TGTGCCAGCGGCCCCTATGGGGGAAATTCACCCCTCCACTTT.

As concerns this clone: The junction differs from germline at one of its ends, possibly a read error. CDR3 coding DNA: TGTGCTAGCAGCCCCCTGGGAGTGGGGGAGACCCAGTACTTC. It is translated as CASSPLGVGETQYF. J is TRBJ2-5 and V is TRBV7-7; the D gene is possibly TRBD2 (5 bases). The germline CDR1 and CDR2 sequences are SSHAT and FNYEAQ (reference sequence). The CDR3 extends over 14 amino acids.

The V and J genes are TRBV28 and TRBJ1-1; D not resolved. V lost 4 bases to trimming and J lost 1 base, with 7 bases between them. CDR1 is MDHEN, CDR2 SYDVKM, per germline. This CDR3 has 13 amino acids. CDR3 residues: CASSSVGNTEAFF. In DNA form, the CDR3 reads TGTGCCAGCAGTTCGGTAGGGAACACTGAAGCTTTCTTT.

This clone came up a few times. The chain combines TRBV12-3 or TRBV12-4 with TRBJ1-3; D call uncertain. The V and J ends lost 5 bases and 4 bases respectively, with 6 bases between them. The CDR3 covers 12 residues. DNA of the CDR3: TGTGCCAGCAGTCTGACAGGAAACACCATATATTTT. Protein sequence: CASSLTGNTIYF.

This rearrangement joins TRBV11-3 to TRBJ2-1; D is ambiguous. The germline V gene has CDR1 SGHNT and CDR2 YENEEA. Trimming removed 3 bases at V and 4 bases at J, with 4 bases between. The CDR3 runs to 12 residues. The CDR3 region is CASSFTYNEQFF. The CDR3 nucleotides read TGTGCCAGCAGCTTCACTTACAATGAGCAGTTCTTC. Based on the CDR3 plus reference TRBV11-3 and TRBJ2-1, the full variable domain is EAGVVQSPRYKIIEKKQPVAFWCNPISGHNTLYWYLQNLGQGPELLIRYENEEAVDDSQLPKDRFSAERLKGVDSTLKIQPAELGDSAVYLCASSFTYNEQFFGPGTRLTVL.

V and J are TRBV6-6 and TRBJ1-5; unclear D gene. V lost 6 bases to trimming and J lost 5 bases, with 17 bases between them. CDR3 length equals 15 residues. Germline V gene sequence: CDR1 MNHNY, CDR2 SVGAGI (reference sequence). The CDR3 here is CASSSSWSGDQPQHF. CDR3 sequence (DNA): TGTGCCAGCAGCTCCTCGTGGTCTGGGGATCAGCCCCAGCATTTT.

J is TRBJ2-2 and V is TRBV29-1; tentative D call: TRBD2 (5 bases). The CDR3 is 11 amino acids. Trimming shortened V by 7 bases and J by 6 bases, and 9 bases separated the two germline ends. Germline V gene lookup returns CDR1 SQVTM and CDR2 ANQGSEA. The CDR3 region has the DNA TGCAGCGCACAGAGGGCCGGGGAGCTGTTTTTT. This translates into CSAQRAGELFF.

This rearrangement joins TRBV5-4 to TRBJ2-7; 9 bases match TRBD2. V dropped 4 bases and J dropped 7; count of bases not matched to a gene: 6. The CDR3 is 13 amino acids. Germline V gene sequence: CDR1 SGHNT, CDR2 YYREEE (reference sequence). CDR3 region: CASSSGAGGEQYF. CDR3 bases: TGTGCCAGCAGCAGCGGAGCGGGAGGAGAGCAGTACTTC.

CDR3 region: CASSQFRTGTGELFF. For the CDR3, the DNA is TGCGCCAGCAGCCAATTCAGGACGGGAACCGGGGAGCTGTTTTTT. The J gene is TRBJ2-2, the V gene TRBV4-3; possible D gene TRBD2, 5 bases. CDR1 and CDR2 (germline): LGHNA, YSLEER. The CDR3 length is 15 residues. V was clipped by 2 bases and J by 5 bases, with 12 bases between them.

This clone was recorded only once. V and J are TRBV7-9 and TRBJ2-5, with D possibly TRBD1 on 5 matching bases. This CDR3 comprises 15 residues. The V gene's germline CDR1 is SEHNR and CDR2 FQNEAQ (reference sequence). V shed 0 bases and J shed 6 bases, with 14 bases lying between them. The CDR3 DNA follows: TGTGCCAGCAGCTTAGCGCAAGGCAGGGTGAAGACCCAGTACTTC. It translates to CASSLAQGRVKTQYF. The full variable domain, completed using reference TRBV7-9 and TRBJ2-5, is DTGVSQNPRHKITKRGQNVTFRCDPISEHNRLYWYRQTLGQGPEFLTYFQNEAQLEKSRLLSDRFSAERPKGSFSTLEIQRTEQGDSAMYLCASSLAQGRVKTQYFGPGTRLLVL.

The table lists this clone with a count of one. The chain recombines TRBV25-1 with TRBJ1-2; D unresolved. This CDR3 comprises 12 residues. CDR1 is MGHDK and CDR2 is SYGVNS in the germline V gene. V lost 4 bases and J 8 bases, leaving 11 bases between the germline ends. CDR3 sequence: CASSGGVLGYTF. CDR3 sequence (DNA): TGTGCCAGCAGTGGTGGAGTCCTAGGCTACACCTTC.

The genes are TRBV27 and TRBJ2-1; no definite D call. Trimming pared 0 bases from V and 7 bases from J, leaving 10 bases between. Per the germline V gene, CDR1 is MNHEY and CDR2 is SMNVEV (reference sequence). The CDR3 is 14 amino acids. The CDR3 loop is CASSLSEVRNEQFF. CDR3 nucleotides: TGTGCCAGCAGTTTATCGGAAGTAAGAAATGAGCAGTTCTTC.

The gene calls are TRBV29-1 and TRBJ1-1, with D unclear. Trimming took 6 bases from V and 2 from J, leaving 16 bases between them. Germline V gene sequence: CDR1 SQVTM, CDR2 ANQGSEA. The CDR3 runs 14 residues. The CDR3 bases are TGCAGCGTCGACCTACGTCCCGTCAACACTGAAGCTTTCTTT. It yields the protein CSVDLRPVNTEAFF.

This chain connects TRBV9 to TRBJ2-3; the D gene is possibly TRBD2 (5 bases). Trimming removed 0 bases from V and 1 base from J, with 15 bases in between. Per germline, CDR1 SGDLS and CDR2 YYNGEE. The CDR3 covers 17 residues. Here the CDR3 reads CASSVDSGTGGTDTQYF. The CDR3 region has the DNA TGTGCCAGCAGCGTAGACTCAGGCACCGGGGGCACAGATACGCAGTATTTT.